This TCR beta chain was retrieved from a study of blood T cells in healthy people across ages (dated by TCRdb to about 2015). Describing the broader study: In model experiments, roughly one uniquely barcoded TCR beta cDNA molecule per two T cells was captured by template switching. Age-related changes in TCR beta repertoire diversity were measured in the study by deep sequencing normalized with unique cDNA molecular identifiers. Donors were grouped into four age groups: young (average approximately 15 years), middle-aged (39), aged (around 66) and long-lived (about 82). Donors of different ages were randomly distributed across sequencing lanes to avoid experimental bias. For two donors (one aged 18 to 29 and one aged 80 or older), the study analyzed two additional independent replicas of 1 million unique cDNA reads from the same blood draw. Broader findings and caveats from the paper: Estimates of total diversity based on one million sequenced T cells were considered lower bounds and underestimates. As age increased, observed TCR beta diversity per million T cells dropped in a roughly linear way, and a significant reduction was already evident by age 40. Compared with the aged group, the long-lived group had more naive CD4+ T cells, fewer expanded clones and increased TCR diversity, suggesting age selection. Because the CMV infection status of the donors was unknown, age-related changes in expanded clonotypes may potentially have been confounded. There was a strong correlation between observed TCR beta diversity and the percentage of naive T cells measured by flow cytometry. Since profiling was done on bulk unsorted PBMCs, naive and antigen-experienced compartments could not be conclusively compared.

The roughly 42 donors, aged about 6 to 95 years, were systemically healthy Caucasian individuals from Russia. Each donor gave around 9.8 milliliters of peripheral blood, collected into EDTA-treated Vacutainer tubes. Ficoll-Paque density-gradient centrifugation was used to isolate PBMCs, with at least 6.5 million obtained per sample. Total RNA was extracted from PBMCs with Trizol reagent, with at least 6 micrograms obtained per sample. For every donor, an aliquot of PBMCs went through flow cytometry to measure the percentages of naive CD45RAhigh/CD27high T cells. This clonotype was seen only a few times. This clone's antigen is unknown. No clone much larger than this one lies a single base away; base qualities are absent. The library was made by 5' RACE. Sequenced using an Illumina HiSeq 2500. A second roughly 7 to 12 cycle PCR used a sample-barcoded 5' primer and a J-beta primer mix. Each TCR beta cDNA molecule received a unique molecular identifier from a template-switch 5' adaptor carrying 12 random nucleotides. Each sample yielded at least 3 million CDR3-containing paired-end reads. First-strand cDNA was synthesized from all RNA with the Mint cDNA synthesis kit, primed by a TRBC-specific oligonucleotide. Following uracil-DNA glycosylase treatment, a first 18-cycle PCR with universal primers M1SS and BC2_uni_R was performed on all cDNA. On the authors' methods: Normalization of each sample was performed by random selection of 1 million high-quality reads, each carrying a distinct molecular identifier. Instead of being binned into consensus sequences, reads that shared molecular identifiers were thrown out. MiTCR, set to a Q25 quality threshold and the strictest error-elimination algorithm, was used for CDR3 identification, clonotype clustering and error correction. Lower-bound total TCR beta diversity was estimated with a nonparametric unseen species model using Euler transformation. TCRdb redid the processing of the public reads, applying fastp at Q25 and MiXCR, and retained in-frame beta chains. Here each entry gathers all rows of one CDR3 protein and keeps the most common genes and DNA. The V and J calls follow TCRdb's processing rather than the paper's. For this sample the table gives 1.6 million or so distinct CDR3 sequences, of which roughly 30% were detected only once. The top ten constitute approximately 10% of the sample.

The CDR3 has 13 amino acids, counting the end cysteine and phenylalanine. Only the CDR3 part of the read is kept: 39 bases, read in frame from the first base. V has 2 bases trimmed and J has 7 bases trimmed; junction bases matching no gene number 6. Reading the germline V gene (reference sequence) gives CDR1 GTSNPN and CDR2 SVGIG. This receptor was obtained from a woman in her 30s in good health. Input material: blood. The chain is made from TRBV30 and TRBJ1-2, and 8 junctional nucleotides match TRBD1. The DNA sequence is given as TGTGCCTGGAGTCCTGGACAGGGCCTTGGCTACACCTTC. Translated, it gives CAWSPGQGLGYTF.